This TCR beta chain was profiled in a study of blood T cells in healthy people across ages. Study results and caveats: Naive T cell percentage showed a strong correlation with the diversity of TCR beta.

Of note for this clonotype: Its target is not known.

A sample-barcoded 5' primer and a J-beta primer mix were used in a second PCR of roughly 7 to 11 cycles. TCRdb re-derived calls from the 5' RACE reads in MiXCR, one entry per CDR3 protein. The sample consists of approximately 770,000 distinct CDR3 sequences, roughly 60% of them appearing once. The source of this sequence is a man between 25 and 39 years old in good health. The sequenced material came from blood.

This CDR3 reads CASSQATGGNYGYTF. The CDR3 DNA reads TGTGCCAGCTCACAAGCTACAGGGGGCAACTATGGCTACACCTTC. The V gene is TRBV18, the J gene TRBJ1-2, with TRBD1 matching 9 bases. The CDR3 is 15 residues long. Germline-derived CDR1 and CDR2 are KGHSH and LQKENI. The trim removed 4 bases at V and 2 bases at J, leaving 5 bases unmatched.